Listed here is a single T cell receptor beta chain. Its antigen remains unknown. This record belongs to a study of monozygotic twins with inflammatory bowel disease. Germline CDR1 and CDR2: ENHRY and SYGVKD. This CDR3 is 15 amino acids long. Starting material for each TCR library was 3,000 to 3,500 ng of total RNA. TCRdb re-called the 5' RACE reads, yielding one record per CDR3 amino acid sequence without DNA. This table lists 150,000 to 200,000 distinct CDR3 sequences. Overall study findings and caveats: Whereas healthy co-twins had higher TCRbeta diversity (inverse Simpson), IBD patients had lower diversity.

V is TRBV10-3 and J is TRBJ2-2; TCRdb returns TRBD1, unconfirmable since there is no DNA. The sequence came from a human donor with ulcerative colitis or Crohn's disease, or a healthy co-twin of an affected twin (not recorded which). The sequenced sample consisted of blood. The CDR3 loop reads CAASRDRGQAGELIF.